This T cell receptor (beta chain) stems from a study of blood T cell repertoires in COVID-19. Study context: The United States, Italy and Spain supplied acute and convalescent COVID-19 samples. Sources were T cells, B-cell-depleted T cells, or PBMCs; the material itself was cDNA or gDNA.

As handled by the study authors: Quantification of nucleated cells was approximated via reference gene primer amplification. Sequenced by immunoSEQ multiplex PCR; TCRdb stores in-frame clones only, minus some. For V, J and clone size, that table is used; D and trimming come from the DNA. The sample contains roughly 38,000 clones, roughly 92% of which appear only once. J gave up 4 bases and V 6 bases, and 7 bases lay outside the gene matches. The CDR3 extends over 14 amino acids. CDR1 and CDR2 from the germline V gene are SQVTM and ANQGSEA. The source of this sequence is a man aged 45-60 years with active COVID-19. The sequencing input was peripheral blood. This chain links TRBV29-1 with TRBJ2-3; 10 positions agree with TRBD1. The CDR3 reads CSVPGQGLSDTQYF. The CDR3 DNA reads as TGCAGCGTCCCGGGACAGGGGTTATCAGATACGCAGTATTTT.